One T cell receptor beta chain is described in this entry. This sample was taken from a study of blood T cell repertoires in COVID-19. About the study: COVID-19 samples collected from the United States, Italy and Spain covered acute and convalescent phases. The analysed material was cDNA or gDNA that came from T cells, B-cell-depleted T cells, or PBMCs.

Per germline, CDR1 MDHEN and CDR2 SYDVKM. Between the trimmed V and J ends, which lost 6 bases and 3 bases, there was a span of 12 bases. CDR3 length equals 14 residues. Original data processing: Quantification of nucleated cells was approximated via reference gene primer amplification. Measured with immunoSEQ multiplex PCR; TCRdb has only the in-frame clones, and not every one. V and J calls and clone size are as listed in that table; D and trimming were resolved from the DNA. The sample consists of some 250,000 clones, over 75% of them appearing once. The clonotype was recovered from a woman of 80 years or more with acute or convalescent COVID-19. The chain combines TRBV28 with TRBJ1-5; D possibly corresponds to TRBD1 (5 bases). Sequenced: peripheral blood. CDR3 in DNA: TGTGCCAGCAGCCCCCGGGGGAACAATCAGCCCCAGCATTTT. It translates to CASSPRGNNQPQHF.